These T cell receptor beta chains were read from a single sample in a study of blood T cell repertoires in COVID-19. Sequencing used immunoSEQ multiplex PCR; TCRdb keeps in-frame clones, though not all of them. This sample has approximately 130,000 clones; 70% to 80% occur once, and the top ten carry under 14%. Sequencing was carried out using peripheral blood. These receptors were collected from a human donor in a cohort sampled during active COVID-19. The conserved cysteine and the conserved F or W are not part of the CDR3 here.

CDR3 protein: ASAPGGQITGELF
J gene: TRBJ2-2
V gene: TRBV25-1

CDR3 protein: ASSEPDSVNEKLF
J gene: TRBJ1-4
V gene: TRBV6-1

CDR3 protein: ASSPLSGASTDTQY
J gene: TRBJ2-3
V gene: TRBV25-1

CDR3 protein: ASSKDYSYEQY
J gene: TRBJ2-7
V gene: TRBV11-3

CDR3 protein: ASSIRNLYSYGYT
J gene: TRBJ1-2
V gene: TRBV19

CDR3 protein: AISDPAGLTDTQY
J gene: TRBJ2-3
V gene: TRBV10-3

CDR3 protein: ASSGPAGGLGYDGEQF
J gene: TRBJ2-1
V gene: TRBV5-5

CDR3 protein: ASSQGLAGYEQY
J gene: TRBJ2-7
V gene: TRBV3-1/TRBV3-2

CDR3 protein: ASSPGTGYSDTQY
J gene: TRBJ2-3
V gene: TRBV5-1

CDR3 protein: ASTPGRSPLH
J gene: TRBJ1-6
V gene: TRBV19

CDR3 protein: AISESIRTGAEKLF
J gene: TRBJ1-4
V gene: TRBV10-3

CDR3 protein: ASSDWQLAGEETQY
J gene: TRBJ2-5
V gene: TRBV19